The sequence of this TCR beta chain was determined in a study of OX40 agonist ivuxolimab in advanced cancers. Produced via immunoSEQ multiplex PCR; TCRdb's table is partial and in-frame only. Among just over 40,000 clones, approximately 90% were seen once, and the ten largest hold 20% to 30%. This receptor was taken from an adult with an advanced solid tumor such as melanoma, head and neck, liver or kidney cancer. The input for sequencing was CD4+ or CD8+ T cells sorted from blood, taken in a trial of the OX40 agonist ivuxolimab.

CDR3: CASSPSYGTYNEQFF. Here the CDR3 DNA reads TGTGCCAGTAGTCCCTCATACGGGACCTACAATGAGCAGTTCTTC. The genes are TRBV19 and TRBJ2-1; weak D call: TRBD2 (5 bases). The CDR3 has 15 residues. Germline loops: CDR1 LNHDA, CDR2 SQIVND (reference sequence). V lost 5 bases and J lost 2, with 13 bases in between.